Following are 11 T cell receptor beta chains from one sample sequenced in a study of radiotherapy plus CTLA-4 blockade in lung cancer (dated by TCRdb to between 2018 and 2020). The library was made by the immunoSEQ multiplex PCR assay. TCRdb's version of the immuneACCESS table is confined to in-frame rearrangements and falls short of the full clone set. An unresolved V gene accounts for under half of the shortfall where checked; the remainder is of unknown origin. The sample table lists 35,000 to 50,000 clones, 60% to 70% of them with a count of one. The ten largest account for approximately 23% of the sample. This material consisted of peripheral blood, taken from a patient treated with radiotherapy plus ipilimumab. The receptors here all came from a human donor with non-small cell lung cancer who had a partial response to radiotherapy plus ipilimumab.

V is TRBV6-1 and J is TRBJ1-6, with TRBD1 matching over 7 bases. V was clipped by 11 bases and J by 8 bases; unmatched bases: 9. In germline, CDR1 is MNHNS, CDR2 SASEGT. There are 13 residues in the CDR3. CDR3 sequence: CAGRQGWDSPLHF. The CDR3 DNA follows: TGTGCCGGGAGACAGGGTTGGGATTCACCCCTCCACTTT.

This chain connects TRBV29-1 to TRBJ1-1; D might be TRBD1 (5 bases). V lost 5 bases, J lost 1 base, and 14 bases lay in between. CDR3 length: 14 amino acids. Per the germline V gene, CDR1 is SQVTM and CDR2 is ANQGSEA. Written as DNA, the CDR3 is TGCAGCGTTCGTTCACAGGCGACGAACACTGAAGCTTTCTTT. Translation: CSVRSQATNTEAFF.

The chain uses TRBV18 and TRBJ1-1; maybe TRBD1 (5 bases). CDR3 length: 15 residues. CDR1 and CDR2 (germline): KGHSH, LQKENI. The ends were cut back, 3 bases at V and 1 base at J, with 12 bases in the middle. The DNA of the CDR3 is TGTGCCAGCTCACCGGTGGGGGGGACGAACACTGAAGCTTTCTTT. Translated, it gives CASSPVGGTNTEAFF.

The chain's CDR3 is CSVASGLAGEGEQYF. The CDR3 DNA is TGCAGCGTCGCCAGCGGACTAGCGGGAGAGGGCGAGCAGTACTTC. The chain recombines TRBV29-1 with TRBJ2-7, with TRBD2 matching 13 bases. V lost 6 bases, J lost 6 bases, and 11 bases stayed unmatched. Germline loops: CDR1 SQVTM, CDR2 ANQGSEA. The CDR3 length is 15 residues.

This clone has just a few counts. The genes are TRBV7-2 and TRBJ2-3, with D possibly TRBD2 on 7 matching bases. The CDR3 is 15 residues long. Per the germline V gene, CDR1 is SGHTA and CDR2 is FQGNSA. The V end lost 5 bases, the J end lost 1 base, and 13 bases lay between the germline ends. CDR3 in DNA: TGTGCCAGCAGCCCGGGGGGCCCGGGCACAGATACGCAGTATTTT. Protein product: CASSPGGPGTDTQYF.

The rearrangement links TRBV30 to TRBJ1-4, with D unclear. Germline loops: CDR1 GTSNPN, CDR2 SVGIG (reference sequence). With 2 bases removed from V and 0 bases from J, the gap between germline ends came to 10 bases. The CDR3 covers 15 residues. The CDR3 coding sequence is TGTGCCTGGAGTACGGGAATAGCAACTAATGAAAAACTGTTTTTT. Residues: CAWSTGIATNEKLFF.

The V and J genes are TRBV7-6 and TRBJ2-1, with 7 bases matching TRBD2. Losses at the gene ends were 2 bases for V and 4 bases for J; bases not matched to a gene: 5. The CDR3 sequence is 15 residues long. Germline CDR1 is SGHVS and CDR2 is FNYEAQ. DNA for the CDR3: TGTGCCAGCAGCTTATTAACGGGAGGATACAATGAGCAGTTCTTC. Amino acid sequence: CASSLLTGGYNEQFF.

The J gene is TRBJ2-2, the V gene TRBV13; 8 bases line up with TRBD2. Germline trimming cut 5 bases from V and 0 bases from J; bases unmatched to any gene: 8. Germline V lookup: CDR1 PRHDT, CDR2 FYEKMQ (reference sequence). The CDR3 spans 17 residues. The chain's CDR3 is CASSPRGGGSNTGELFF. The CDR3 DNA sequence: TGTGCCAGCAGCCCTCGGGGCGGGGGGTCGAACACCGGGGAGCTGTTTTTT.

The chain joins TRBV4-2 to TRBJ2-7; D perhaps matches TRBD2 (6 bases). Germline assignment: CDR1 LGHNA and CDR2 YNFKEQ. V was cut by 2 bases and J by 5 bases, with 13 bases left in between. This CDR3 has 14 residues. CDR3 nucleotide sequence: TGTGCCAGCAGCCAATTGGAGGGGAACAACGAGCAGTACTTC. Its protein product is CASSQLEGNNEQYF.

This chain's CDR3 is CASSSLAGEGEETQYF. The CDR3 region has the DNA TGTGCCAGCAGCTCCCTAGCGGGAGAGGGTGAAGAGACCCAGTACTTC. V usage is TRBV5-6 and J usage is TRBJ2-5; 10 bases are shared with TRBD2. This CDR3 has 16 amino acids. Germline CDR1 and CDR2: SGHDT and YYEEEE. V shed 3 bases and J 3 bases; nucleotides not matched to a gene: 8.

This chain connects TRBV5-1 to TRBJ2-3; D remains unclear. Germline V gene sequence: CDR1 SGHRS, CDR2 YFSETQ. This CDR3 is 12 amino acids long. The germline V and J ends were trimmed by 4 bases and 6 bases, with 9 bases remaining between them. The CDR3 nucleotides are TGCGCCAGCAGCCGCGAAGCTGATACGCAGTATTTT. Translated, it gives CASSREADTQYF.